This T cell receptor beta chain was recovered during a study of shared clonotypes between healthy human individuals. Notes on the study in general: Large depth notwithstanding, sorted-subset sequencing proved incomplete by rarefaction.

Only in-frame clones appear in the TCRdb table, and some are missing; sequencing was by immunoSEQ multiplex PCR. The sample yields approximately 640,000 clones, 90% seen once. The CDR3 has 16 amino acids. Trimming removed 5 bases from V and 8 bases from J; junction bases left unmatched: 13. Germline V CDR1 and CDR2: LNHDA, SQIVND (reference sequence). On this clone: Antigen unknown.

Donors were healthy HIV-negative adults without recently reported acute infections or vaccinations. V is TRBV19 and J is TRBJ1-5; 9 positions match TRBD1. Material: memory CD8+ T cells from PBMCs. Regarding subset: CD45RO+ cells pooled with CCR7-negative TemRA cells. This sequence originates from a man aged 18 to 30 in good health. Some clones in this sample may be carry-over from other donors' samples. The CDR3 sequence is CASSVTGGAGIEPQHF. The CDR3 nucleotides read TGTGCCAGTAGTGTCACAGGGGGCGCAGGTATAGAGCCCCAGCATTTT.